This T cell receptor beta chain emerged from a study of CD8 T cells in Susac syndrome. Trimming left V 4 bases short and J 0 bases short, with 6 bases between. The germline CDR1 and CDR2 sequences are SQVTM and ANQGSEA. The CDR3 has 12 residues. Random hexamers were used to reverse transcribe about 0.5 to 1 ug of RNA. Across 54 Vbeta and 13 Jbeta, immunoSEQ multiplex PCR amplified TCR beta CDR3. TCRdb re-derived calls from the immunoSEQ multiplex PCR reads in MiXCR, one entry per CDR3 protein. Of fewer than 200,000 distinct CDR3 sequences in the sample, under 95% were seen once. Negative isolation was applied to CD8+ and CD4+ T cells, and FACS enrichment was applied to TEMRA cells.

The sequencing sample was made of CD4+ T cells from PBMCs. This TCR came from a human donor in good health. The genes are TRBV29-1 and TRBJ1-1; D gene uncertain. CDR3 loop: CSVGSLNTEAFF. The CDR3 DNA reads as TGCAGCGTTGGGTCCTTGAACACTGAAGCTTTCTTT.